Included here is one T cell receptor (beta chain) sequence, with context. Its specificity is unknown. Since no conserved phenylalanine or tryptophan closes the CDR3, a read error is the likely cause. No DNA is shown, since the ends of the CDR3 on it are uncertain; the CDR3 is the one TCRdb lists. The CDR3 is 15 amino acids in total, end residues counted. Per the germline V gene, CDR1 is DFQATT and CDR2 is SNEGSKA (reference sequence). One entry per CDR3 protein, called by TCRdb with MiXCR from the RT-PCR reads. Altogether some 300,000 distinct CDR3 sequences are present, 22% being singletons, with the ten largest covering approximately 10%. This record belongs to a study of response to subunit inactivated influenza vaccine. Findings and caveats of the study: The study's authors posited that every seasonal influenza vaccination enlists few new T cells.

The material was PBMCs from blood, obtained around 22 months after vaccination. The chain combines TRBV20-1 with TRBJ1-2; the D call of TRBD1 is as the table states it, not checked on the DNA. The TCR was taken from a man aged 50-75 years who received an inactivated influenza vaccine. CDR3 sequence reads: CSARDPSRGRDGYTL.